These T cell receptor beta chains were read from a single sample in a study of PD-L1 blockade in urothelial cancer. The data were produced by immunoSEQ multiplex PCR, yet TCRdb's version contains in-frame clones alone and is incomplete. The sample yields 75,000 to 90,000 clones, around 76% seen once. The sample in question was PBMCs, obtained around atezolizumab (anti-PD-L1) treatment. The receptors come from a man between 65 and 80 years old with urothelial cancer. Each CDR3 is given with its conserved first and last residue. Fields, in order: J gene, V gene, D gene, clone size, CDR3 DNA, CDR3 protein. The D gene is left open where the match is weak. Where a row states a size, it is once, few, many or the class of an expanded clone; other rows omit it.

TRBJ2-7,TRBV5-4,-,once,TGTGCCAGCAGCCAACAGGGCGCCAACGAGCAGTACTTC,CASSQQGANEQYF
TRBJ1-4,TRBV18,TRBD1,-,TGTGCCAGCTCACCATCCCCGCAGGGGGCGGAAAAACTGTTTTTT,CASSPSPQGAEKLFF
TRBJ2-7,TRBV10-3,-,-,TGTGCCATCAGCGCGAGCGGCTCCTACGAGCAGTACTTC,CAISASGSYEQYF
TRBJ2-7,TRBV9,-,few,TGTGCCAGCAGCCCGGAGGGAGACCTTTCCTCCTACGAGCAGTACTTC,CASSPEGDLSSYEQYF
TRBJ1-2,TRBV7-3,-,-,TGTGCCAGCAGCCCCACAGGCGCGGGGCGGGAGGGCTACACCTTC,CASSPTGAGREGYTF
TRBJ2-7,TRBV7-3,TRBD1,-,TGTGCCAGCAGCCCAACAGGGGATCCCAGAGACGAGCAGTACTTC,CASSPTGDPRDEQYF
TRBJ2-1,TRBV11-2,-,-,TGTGCCAGCAGCCCCCCCGGGGCAGGGGATGAGCAGTTCTTC,CASSPPGAGDEQFF
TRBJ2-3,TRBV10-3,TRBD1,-,TGTGCCATCGGACAGGGAGGAGATACGCAGTATTTT,CAIGQGGDTQYF
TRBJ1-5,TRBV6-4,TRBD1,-,TGTGCCAGCAGCCTAGACAGGGATCAGCCCCAGCATTTT,CASSLDRDQPQHF
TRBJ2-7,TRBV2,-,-,TGTGCCAGCAGAGGAAGAGGGCCTTCCTACGAGCAGTACTTC,CASRGRGPSYEQYF
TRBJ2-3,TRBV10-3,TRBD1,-,TGTGCCATCAGTGAGACCGGGACAGGGTCATATACGCAGTATTTT,CAISETGTGSYTQYF
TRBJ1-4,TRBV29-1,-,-,TGCAGCGTTGATCTGGGGCAGGGTGAAAAACTGTTTTTT,CSVDLGQGEKLFF
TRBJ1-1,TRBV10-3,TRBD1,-,TGTGCCACCCAACCGGAAGGGGGCTCTGCTGAAGCTTTCTTT,CATQPEGGSAEAFF
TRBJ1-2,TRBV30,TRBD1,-,TGTGCCTGGAGGATGGGGCAGGGGGTTTTCTATGGCTACACCTTC,CAWRMGQGVFYGYTF
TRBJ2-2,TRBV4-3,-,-,TGCGCCAGCAGCCAAGAGGGGGGAGACACCGGGGAGCTGTTTTTT,CASSQEGGDTGELFF
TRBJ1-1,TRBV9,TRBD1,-,TGTGCCAGCAGCACCGGACAGGGGATGAACACTGAAGCTTTCTTT,CASSTGQGMNTEAFF
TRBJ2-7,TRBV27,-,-,TGTGCCCCCTGGGTCTTCCGAGACAGTCCCTACGAGCAGTACTTC,CAPWVFRDSPYEQYF
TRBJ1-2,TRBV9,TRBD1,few,TGTGCCAGCAGCGTCCACAGGGGGAGGGTCTATGGCTACACCTTC,CASSVHRGRVYGYTF
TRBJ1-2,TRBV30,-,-,TGTGCCTTCTCCCAGGGGAACTATGGCTACACCTTC,CAFSQGNYGYTF
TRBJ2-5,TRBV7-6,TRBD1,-,TGTGCCAGCAGCTTAGGCGGACAGGGGACCCAAGAGACCCAGTACTTC,CASSLGGQGTQETQYF
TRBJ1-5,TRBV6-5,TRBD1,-,TGTGCCAGCAGTTACAGGGGGACAGGGGATCAGCCCCAGCATTTT,CASSYRGTGDQPQHF
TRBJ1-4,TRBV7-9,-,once,TGTGCCAGCAGCTTAGTAGACAGGAGCGAAAAACTGTTTTTT,CASSLVDRSEKLFF
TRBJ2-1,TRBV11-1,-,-,TGTGCCAGCAGCTTCCTCCTCGACAATGAGCAGTTCTTC,CASSFLLDNEQFF
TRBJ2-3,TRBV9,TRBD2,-,TGTGCCAGCAGTGCGGGGGGGCAATCAGATACGCAGTATTTT,CASSAGGQSDTQYF
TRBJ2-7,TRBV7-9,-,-,TGTGCCAGCAGCACCTCTGGGGGACAAGGGAAGCAGTACTTC,CASSTSGGQGKQYF
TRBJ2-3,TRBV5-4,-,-,TGTGCCAGCAGGGCCGCGGGGACAGTAGACACAGATACGCAGTATTTT,CASRAAGTVDTDTQYF
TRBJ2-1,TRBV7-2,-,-,TGTGCCAGCAGCTTAGTCAGGAATGAGCAGTTCTTC,CASSLVRNEQFF
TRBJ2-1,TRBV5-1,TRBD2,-,TGCGCCAGCAGCTTTGCTAGCGGGACCCCCTCCTACAATGAGCAGTTCTTC,CASSFASGTPSYNEQFF
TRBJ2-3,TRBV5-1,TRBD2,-,TGCGCCAGCAGCCCAGGACTAGCGGGGGGTAGAGGCCCCACAGATACGCAGTATTTT,CASSPGLAGGRGPTDTQYF